This T cell receptor beta chain was captured by sequencing in a study of T-cell reconstitution after alpha-beta-depleted transplantation in children. General observations from the study: Expanded graft clones numbering several hundred reportedly gave rise to alpha-beta T cells about two months after transplant. From surviving recipient T cells and thymic progenitors came the high day-60 TCRbeta diversity observed in some patients. At one year after transplant, newly produced T cells mostly accounted for T-cell counts and diversity.

Points on this clonotype: Its antigen is not identified.

Germline CDR1 is SGHDT and CDR2 is YYEEEE. V was pared by 0 bases and J by 7 bases, with 8 bases between. The CDR3 covers 13 residues. Molecular barcoding with unique molecular identifiers was used for the TCRbeta library. TCRdb independently ran MiXCR on the PCR reads; one entry per CDR3 protein. Here the sample spans 450,000 to 550,000 distinct CDR3 sequences, about 10% being singletons. The source was PBMCs, mostly from graft donor cells, collected 180 days after TCRalphabeta/CD19-depleted stem cell transplant. This TCR came from a female patient aged 2 to 10 who had a stem cell transplant for aplastic anemia, so the T cells may come from the graft donor. The rearrangement joins TRBV5-6 to TRBJ1-5; tentatively, D is TRBD1 (6 bases). The CDR3 reads CASSLAGVQPQHF. CDR3 nucleotides: TGTGCCAGCAGCTTGGCAGGGGTGCAGCCCCAGCATTTT.